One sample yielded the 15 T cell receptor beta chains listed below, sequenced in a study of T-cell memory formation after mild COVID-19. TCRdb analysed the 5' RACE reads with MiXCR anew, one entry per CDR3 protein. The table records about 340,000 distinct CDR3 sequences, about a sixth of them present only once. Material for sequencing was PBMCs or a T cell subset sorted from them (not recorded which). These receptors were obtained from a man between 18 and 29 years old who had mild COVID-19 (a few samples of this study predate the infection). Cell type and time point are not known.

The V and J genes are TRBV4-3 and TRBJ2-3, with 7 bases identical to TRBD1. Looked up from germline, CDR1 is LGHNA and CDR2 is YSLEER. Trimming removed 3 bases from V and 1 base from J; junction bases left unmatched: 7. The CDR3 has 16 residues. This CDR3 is CASSQLPDRGTDTQYF. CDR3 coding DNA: TGCGCCAGCAGCCAGTTACCAGACAGGGGCACAGATACGCAGTATTTT.

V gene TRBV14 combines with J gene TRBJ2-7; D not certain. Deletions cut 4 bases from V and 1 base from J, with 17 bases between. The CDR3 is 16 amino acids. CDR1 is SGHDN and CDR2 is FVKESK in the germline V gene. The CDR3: CASSPHFAQPSYEQYF. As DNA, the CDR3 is TGTGCCAGCAGCCCCCATTTTGCGCAGCCTTCCTACGAGCAGTACTTC. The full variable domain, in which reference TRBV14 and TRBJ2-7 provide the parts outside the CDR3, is EAGVTQFPSHSVIEKGQTVTLRCDPISGHDNLYWYRRVMGKEIKFLLHFVKESKQDESGMPNNRFLAERTGGTYSTLKVQPAELEDSGVYFCASSPHFAQPSYEQYFGPGTRLTVT.

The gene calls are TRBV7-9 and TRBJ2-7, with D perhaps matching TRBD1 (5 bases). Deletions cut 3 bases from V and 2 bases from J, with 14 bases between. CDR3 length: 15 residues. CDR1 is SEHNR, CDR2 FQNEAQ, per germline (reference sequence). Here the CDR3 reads CASSFSVAGTYEQYF. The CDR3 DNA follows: TGTGCCAGCAGCTTCAGTGTTGCAGGGACCTACGAGCAGTACTTC.

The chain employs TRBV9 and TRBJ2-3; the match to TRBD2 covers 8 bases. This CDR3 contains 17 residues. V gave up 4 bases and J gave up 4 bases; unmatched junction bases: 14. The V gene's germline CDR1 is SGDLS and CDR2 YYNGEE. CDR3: CASSFQAWSGGADTQYF. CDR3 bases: TGTGCCAGCAGCTTCCAAGCTTGGTCGGGGGGGGCAGATACGCAGTATTTT.

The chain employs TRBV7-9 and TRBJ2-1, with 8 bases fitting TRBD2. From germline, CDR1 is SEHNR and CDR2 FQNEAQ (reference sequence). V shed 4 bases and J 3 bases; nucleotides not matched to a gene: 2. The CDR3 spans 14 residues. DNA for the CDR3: TGTGCCAGCAGCTACAGCGGGGGCTACAATGAGCAGTTCTTC. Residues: CASSYSGGYNEQFF.

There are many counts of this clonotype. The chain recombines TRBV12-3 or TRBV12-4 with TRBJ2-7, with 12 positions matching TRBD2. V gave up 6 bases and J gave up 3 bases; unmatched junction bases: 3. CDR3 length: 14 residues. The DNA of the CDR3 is TGTGCCAGCAGCCGGACTAGCGGGGACTACGAGCAGTACTTC. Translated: CASSRTSGDYEQYF.

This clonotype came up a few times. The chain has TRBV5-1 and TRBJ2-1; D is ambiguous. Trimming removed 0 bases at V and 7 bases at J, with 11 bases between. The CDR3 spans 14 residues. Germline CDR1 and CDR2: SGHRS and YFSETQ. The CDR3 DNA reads TGCGCCAGCAGCTTGGCCGGGCTTCTGAATGAGCAGTTCTTC. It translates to CASSLAGLLNEQFF.

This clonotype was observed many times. This CDR3 is CASSSLRQGSNQPQHF. The CDR3 coding sequence is TGTGCCAGCAGTTCCCTCCGACAGGGTAGCAATCAGCCCCAGCATTTT. This chain uses TRBV28 with TRBJ1-5; 7 positions match TRBD1. CDR3 size: 16 residues. CDR1 and CDR2 (germline): MDHEN, SYDVKM. V lost 4 bases to trimming and J lost 0 bases; unmatched junction nucleotides: 6.

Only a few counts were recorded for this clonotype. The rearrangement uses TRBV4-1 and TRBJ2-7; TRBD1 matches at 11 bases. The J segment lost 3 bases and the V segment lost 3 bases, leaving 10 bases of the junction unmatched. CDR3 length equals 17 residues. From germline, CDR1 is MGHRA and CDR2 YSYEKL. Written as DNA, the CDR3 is TGCGCCAGCAGCCAGAGGACAGGGGGCGCAAAGGGCTACGAGCAGTACTTC. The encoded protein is CASSQRTGGAKGYEQYF.

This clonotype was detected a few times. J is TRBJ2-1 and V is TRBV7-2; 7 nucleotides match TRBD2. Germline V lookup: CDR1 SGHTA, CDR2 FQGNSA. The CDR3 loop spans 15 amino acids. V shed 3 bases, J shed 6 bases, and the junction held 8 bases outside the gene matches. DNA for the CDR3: TGTGCCAGCAGCTTCGTGGGGGGGTACAGCAATGAGCAGTTCTTC. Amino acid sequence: CASSFVGGYSNEQFF.

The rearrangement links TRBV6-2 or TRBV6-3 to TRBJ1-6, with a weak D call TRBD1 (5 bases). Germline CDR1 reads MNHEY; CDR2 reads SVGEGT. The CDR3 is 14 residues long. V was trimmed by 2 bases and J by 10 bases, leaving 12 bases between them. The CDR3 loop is CASSYGRELSPLHF. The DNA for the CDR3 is TGTGCCAGCAGTTACGGCAGGGAATTATCACCCCTCCACTTT.

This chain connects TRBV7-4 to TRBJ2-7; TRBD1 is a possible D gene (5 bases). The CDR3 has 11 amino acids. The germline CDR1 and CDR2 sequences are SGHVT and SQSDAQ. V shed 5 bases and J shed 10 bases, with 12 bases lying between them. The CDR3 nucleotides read TGTGCCAGCAGCCCTCGGACAAAACAGTACGTC. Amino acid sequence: CASSPRTKQYV.

The CDR3 is CASSPSGIGYNEQFF. For the CDR3, the DNA is TGTGCCAGCAGCCCGTCCGGAATTGGGTACAATGAGCAGTTCTTC. The genes are TRBV7-8 and TRBJ2-1; no firm D call. V was clipped by 5 bases and J by 4 bases, with 15 bases between them. The CDR3 loop spans 15 amino acids. Germline assignment: CDR1 SGHVS and CDR2 FQNEAQ.

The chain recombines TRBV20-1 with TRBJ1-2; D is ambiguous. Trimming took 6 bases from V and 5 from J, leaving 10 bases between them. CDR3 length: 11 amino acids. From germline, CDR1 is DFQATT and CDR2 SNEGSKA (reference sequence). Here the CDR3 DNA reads TGCAGTGCCCGAGAGGTGTATGGCTACACCTTC. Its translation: CSAREVYGYTF.

In nucleotides, the CDR3 is TGCGCCAGCAGCGGGGGATCCCTCACCTACGAGCAGTACTTC. This gives the protein CASSGGSLTYEQYF. V and J are TRBV5-1 and TRBJ2-7; the D gene could be TRBD1 or TRBD2 (5 bases each). The V gene lost 4 bases and the J gene lost 2 bases, with 13 bases spanning the gap. CDR3 length equals 14 residues. The germline gives CDR1 SGHRS, CDR2 YFSETQ.